The next 18 T cell receptor beta chains were all read from a single sample in a study of T cells after yellow fever vaccination. TCRdb reanalysed the 5' RACE reads using MiXCR and keeps one entry per CDR3 protein. This sample yields roughly 120,000 distinct CDR3 sequences, of which approximately 7% are seen a single time; just under 2.5% belongs to the top ten. Sequenced here: CD4+ T cells sorted from PBMCs, sampled roughly 10 days after the first yellow fever vaccination. The receptors here all came from a man between 18 and 29 years old who received the YFV17D yellow fever vaccine.

This clonotype was detected many times. The genes are TRBV6-2 or TRBV6-3 and TRBJ2-1, with D uncertain. In germline, CDR1 is MNHEY, CDR2 SVGEGT. V shed 1 base and J shed 8 bases, with 3 bases lying between them. CDR3 length: 11 amino acids. The CDR3 DNA sequence: TGTGCCAGCAGTTACTATGATGAGCAGTTCTTC. Translating it yields CASSYYDEQFF.

This clonotype was picked up many times. The chain joins TRBV15 to TRBJ1-1; D remains unclear. With 0 bases removed from V and 7 bases from J, the gap between germline ends came to 15 bases. The length of the CDR3 is 15 residues. Germline CDR1 and CDR2: LNHNV and YYDKDF (reference sequence). CDR3 amino acids: CATSRESGRRDEAFF. CDR3 DNA sequence: TGTGCCACCAGCAGAGAATCGGGCAGGAGAGATGAAGCTTTCTTT.

This clonotype was seen ten or more times. V usage is TRBV5-1 and J usage is TRBJ2-3; D possibly uses TRBD1 or TRBD2 (5 bases each). The V and J ends lost 0 bases and 1 base respectively, with 12 bases between them. The germline gives CDR1 SGHRS, CDR2 YFSETQ. The CDR3 length is 16 residues. Here the CDR3 DNA reads TGCGCCAGCAGCTTGGGGGTCCGGGACCGCACAGATACGCAGTATTTT. It yields the protein CASSLGVRDRTDTQYF. Full variable domain (rest looked up from reference TRBV5-1 and TRBJ2-3): KAGVTQTPRYLIKTRGQQVTLSCSPISGHRSVSWYQQTPGQGLQFLFEYFSETQRNKGNFPGRFSGRQFSNSRSEMNVSTLELGDSALYLCASSLGVRDRTDTQYFGPGTRLTVL.

This clonotype has a count of ten or more. CDR3 DNA: TGTGCCAGCAGCTCAGGGGCAGGGTACTACAATGAGCAGTTCTTC. Amino acids: CASSSGAGYYNEQFF. The chain uses TRBV7-2 and TRBJ2-1; D may be TRBD1 (6 bases). The V gene lost 4 bases and the J gene lost 3 bases, with 13 bases spanning the gap. There are 15 residues in the CDR3. Germline loops: CDR1 SGHTA, CDR2 FQGNSA.

This clonotype was observed many times. The chain combines TRBV12-3 or TRBV12-4 with TRBJ2-3; D might be TRBD2 (6 bases). Between the trimmed V and J ends, which lost 6 bases and 3 bases, there was a span of 13 bases. This CDR3 has 14 residues. The CDR3 coding sequence is TGTGCCAGCAGGTCGGGGGTGGGGACAGATACGCAGTATTTT. This translates into CASRSGVGTDTQYF.

Comments on this clonotype: A read error is possible here, since a much larger clone lies one base away. This rearrangement joins TRBV11-2 to TRBJ2-3, with D possibly matching TRBD2 (6 bases). V lost 2 bases, J lost 3 bases, and 15 bases lay in between. This CDR3 has 16 amino acids. Germline assignment: CDR1 SGHAT and CDR2 FQNNGV. The CDR3 reads CASSLIAEGPTDTQYF. The CDR3 bases are TGTGCCAGCAGCTTAATAGCGGAGGGGCCGACAGATACGCAGTATTTT.

This clonotype came up many times. This chain uses TRBV20-1 with TRBJ2-5, with 7 bases lining up with TRBD2. Trimming at V came to 4 bases and at J to 1 base, leaving 3 bases not matched to a gene. The CDR3 runs to 13 residues. Germline V gives CDR1 DFQATT, CDR2 SNEGSKA (reference sequence). The CDR3 sequence: CSANSGVQETQYF. CDR3 DNA: TGCAGTGCTAACAGCGGGGTCCAAGAGACCCAGTACTTC.

This clonotype was recorded only once. The genes are TRBV7-2 and TRBJ2-7; no definite D call. The CDR3 spans 15 residues. The V end was cut by 0 bases, the J end by 4 bases, with 13 bases between. From germline, CDR1 is SGHTA and CDR2 FQGNSA. The DNA of the CDR3 is TGTGCCAGCAGCTTAGCATACGGACGGCATTACGAGCAGTACTTC. Protein product: CASSLAYGRHYEQYF.

This clonotype has at least ten counts. V usage is TRBV5-6 and J usage is TRBJ1-4; no clear D. V was pared by 3 bases and J by 7 bases, with 16 bases between. CDR3 length equals 15 residues. Germline CDR1 and CDR2: SGHDT and YYEEEE. CDR3 protein: CASSSAIGAGEKLFF. In nucleotides, the CDR3 is TGTGCCAGCAGCTCGGCCATTGGCGCGGGTGAAAAACTGTTTTTT.

This clonotype was recorded at least ten times. The rearrangement joins TRBV11-2 to TRBJ1-6, with D possibly TRBD1 on 5 matching bases. The CDR3 contains 14 residues. Trimming took off 1 base at V and 9 bases at J, with 10 bases between the two ends. Germline V lookup: CDR1 SGHAT, CDR2 FQNNGV. The CDR3 DNA is TGTGCCAGCAGCTTAGGGGGGACGGGTTCACCCCTCCACTTT. This gives the protein CASSLGGTGSPLHF. Full variable domain (remainder filled in from reference TRBV11-2 and TRBJ1-6): EAGVAQSPRYKIIEKRQSVAFWCNPISGHATLYWYQQILGQGPKLLIQFQNNGVVDDSQLPKDRFSAERLKGVDSTLKIQPAKLEDSAVYLCASSLGGTGSPLHFGNGTRLTVT.

This clonotype was counted ten times or more. The chain combines TRBV6-5 with TRBJ1-4, with 7 nucleotides matching TRBD1. In germline, CDR1 is MNHEY, CDR2 SVGAGI. With V trimmed by 5 bases and J by 10 bases, 10 bases remained unmatched. This CDR3 has 14 residues. The CDR3 DNA reads as TGTGCCAGCAGTCCCGACAGGGAAACCGGAAAACTGTTTTTT. This codes for CASSPDRETGKLFF.

On this clonotype itself: A much larger clonotype is one base distant, so this may be a read error. The CDR3 region is CASSLTGGHGYYEQYF. CDR3 DNA sequence: TGTGCCAGCAGCTTAACAGGGGGACACGGGTACTACGAGCAGTACTTC. J is TRBJ2-7 and V is TRBV7-3; D perhaps matches TRBD1 (6 bases). From germline, CDR1 is SGHTA and CDR2 FQGTGA. Trimming pared 0 bases from V and 3 bases from J, leaving 15 bases between. This CDR3 contains 16 residues.

The chain uses TRBV5-4 and TRBJ1-2, with 9 bases matching TRBD1. Germline V CDR1 and CDR2: SGHNT, YYREEE (reference sequence). CDR3 length: 12 amino acids. Unmatched junction bases numbered 1, after V lost 4 bases and J lost 6 bases. CDR3 sequence (DNA): TGTGCCAGCAGCGGGGACAGGGATGGCTACACCTTC. Amino acids: CASSGDRDGYTF.

This clonotype was seen many times. The rearrangement links TRBV12-3 or TRBV12-4 to TRBJ2-1, with D perhaps matching TRBD2 (6 bases). The CDR3 extends over 15 amino acids. The V end lost 1 base, the J end lost 3 bases, and 10 bases lay between the germline ends. CDR3 sequence: CASSLDRGNYNEQFF. CDR3 DNA: TGTGCCAGCAGTTTAGATCGGGGGAACTACAATGAGCAGTTCTTC.

Ten or more counts support this clonotype. The V and J genes are TRBV12-3 or TRBV12-4 and TRBJ2-3; D gene unclear. Trimming pared 3 bases from V and 0 bases from J, leaving 10 bases between. The CDR3 has 15 amino acids. The CDR3 DNA follows: TGTGCCAGCAGTTTTGATACGACTAGCACAGATACGCAGTATTTT. This gives the protein CASSFDTTSTDTQYF.

This clonotype was seen at least ten times. The J gene is TRBJ2-2, the V gene TRBV9, with D perhaps matching TRBD1 (5 bases). V was cut by 0 bases and J by 4 bases, with 10 bases left in between. Germline CDR1 and CDR2: SGDLS and YYNGEE. This CDR3 is built from 15 residues. CDR3 in amino acids: CASSVAQGSTGELFF. The CDR3 DNA sequence: TGTGCCAGCAGCGTAGCCCAGGGTAGCACCGGGGAGCTGTTTTTT.

In this sample, this clonotype turned up many times. The chain recombines TRBV12-3 or TRBV12-4 with TRBJ2-3; 10 nucleotides line up with TRBD1. With V trimmed by 4 bases and J by 7 bases, 5 bases remained unmatched. The CDR3 has 14 amino acids. The CDR3 coding sequence is TGTGCCAGCAGTTGGGACAGGGGATATCATACGCAGTATTTT. Translated: CASSWDRGYHTQYF.

This clonotype was detected ten times or more. The genes are TRBV5-1 and TRBJ2-3, with unresolved D. There are 12 residues in the CDR3. V lost 0 bases and J 4 bases, leaving 3 bases between the germline ends. Germline lookup yields CDR1 SGHRS and CDR2 YFSETQ. CDR3 sequence reads: CASSLGSDTQYF. CDR3 nucleotide sequence: TGCGCCAGCAGCTTGGGATCAGATACGCAGTATTTT.